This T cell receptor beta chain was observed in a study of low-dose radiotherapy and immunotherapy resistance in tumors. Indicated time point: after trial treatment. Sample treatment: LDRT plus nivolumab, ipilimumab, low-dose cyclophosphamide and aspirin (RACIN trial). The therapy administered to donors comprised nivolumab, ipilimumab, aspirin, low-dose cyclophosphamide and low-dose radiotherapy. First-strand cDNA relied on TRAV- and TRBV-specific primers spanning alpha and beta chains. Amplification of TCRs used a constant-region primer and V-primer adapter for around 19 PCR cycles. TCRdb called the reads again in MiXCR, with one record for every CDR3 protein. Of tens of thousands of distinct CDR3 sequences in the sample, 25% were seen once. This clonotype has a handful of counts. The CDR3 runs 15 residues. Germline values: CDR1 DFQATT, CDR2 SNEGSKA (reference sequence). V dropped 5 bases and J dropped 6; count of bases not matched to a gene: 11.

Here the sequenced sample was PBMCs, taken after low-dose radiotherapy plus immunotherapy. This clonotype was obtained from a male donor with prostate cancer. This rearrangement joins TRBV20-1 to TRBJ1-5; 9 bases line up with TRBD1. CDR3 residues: CSAAQGGQGGQPQHF. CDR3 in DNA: TGCAGTGCTGCACAGGGGGGACAGGGAGGTCAGCCCCAGCATTTT.